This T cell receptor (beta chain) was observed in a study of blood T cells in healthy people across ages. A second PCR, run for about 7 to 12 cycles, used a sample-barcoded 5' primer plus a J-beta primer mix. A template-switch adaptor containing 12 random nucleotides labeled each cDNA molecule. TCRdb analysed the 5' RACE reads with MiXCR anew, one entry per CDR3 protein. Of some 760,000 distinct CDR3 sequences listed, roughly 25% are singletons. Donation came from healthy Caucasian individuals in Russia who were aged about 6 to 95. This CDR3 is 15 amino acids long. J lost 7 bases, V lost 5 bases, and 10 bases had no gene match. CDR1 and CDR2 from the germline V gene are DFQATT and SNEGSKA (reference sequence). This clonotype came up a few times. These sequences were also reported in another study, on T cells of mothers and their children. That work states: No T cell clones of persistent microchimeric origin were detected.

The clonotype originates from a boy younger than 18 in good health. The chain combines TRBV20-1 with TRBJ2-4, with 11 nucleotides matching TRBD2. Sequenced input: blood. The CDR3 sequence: CSALIAGGPPNIQYF. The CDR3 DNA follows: TGCAGTGCTCTAATAGCGGGAGGGCCTCCCAACATTCAGTACTTC.